The 26 T cell receptor beta chains reported below all come from one sample, sequenced in a study of blood T cell repertoires in COVID-19. The protocol was immunoSEQ multiplex PCR, while the TCRdb copy is restricted to in-frame clones and leaves out a portion. The repertoire consists of about 120,000 clones, with around 78% occurring once and the leading ten covering approximately 2.5%. Source material: peripheral blood. The source is a man in his 70s with acute or convalescent COVID-19.

V gene TRBV6-2 or TRBV6-3 combines with J gene TRBJ1-1, with TRBD1 as a possible D gene (5 bases). The V end lost 0 bases, the J end lost 4 bases, and 12 bases lay between the germline ends. Germline V gives CDR1 MNHEY, CDR2 SVGEGT. This CDR3 has 15 amino acids. In DNA, the CDR3 is TGTGCCAGCAGTTACTCGCCGCAGGGAGGCACTGAAGCTTTCTTT. This codes for CASSYSPQGGTEAFF.

The chain links TRBV6-5 to TRBJ1-1; 7 nucleotides align to TRBD1. With 5 bases clipped from V and 4 bases from J, the junction kept 4 bases outside the gene matches. Germline V lookup: CDR1 MNHEY, CDR2 SVGAGI. CDR3 size: 13 residues. Written as DNA, the CDR3 is TGTGCCAGCAGTCGCCCAGGGGGCACTGAAGCTTTCTTT. Its protein is CASSRPGGTEAFF.

The J gene is TRBJ1-1, the V gene TRBV9; 9 nucleotides align to TRBD1. CDR3 length: 16 amino acids. V dropped 4 bases and J dropped 2; count of bases not matched to a gene: 9. Germline V gene lookup returns CDR1 SGDLS and CDR2 YYNGEE. For the CDR3, the DNA is TGTGCCAGCAGCTACTCCGGGACAGGGCTAAACACTGAAGCTTTCTTT. Its protein is CASSYSGTGLNTEAFF.

The J gene is TRBJ2-1, the V gene TRBV7-2; 10 nucleotides line up with TRBD2. Per germline, CDR1 SGHTA and CDR2 FQGNSA. The CDR3 is 16 amino acids. The ends lost 4 bases at V and 1 base at J; junction bases unmatched: 4. In DNA form, the CDR3 reads TGTGCCAGCAGCTCCGGACTAGCGGAGTCCTACAATGAGCAGTTCTTC. It encodes CASSSGLAESYNEQFF.

The chain joins TRBV4-2 to TRBJ1-5; no definite D call. CDR1 and CDR2 (germline): LGHNA, YNFKEQ. V shed 0 bases and J shed 4 bases, with 7 bases lying between them. The CDR3 has 14 amino acids. CDR3 bases: TGTGCCAGCAGCCAAGATGGCGGGAATCAGCCCCAGCATTTT. Translation: CASSQDGGNQPQHF.

V is TRBV5-1 and J is TRBJ1-1; 9 nucleotides match TRBD1. Germline V gene lookup returns CDR1 SGHRS and CDR2 YFSETQ. This CDR3 has 14 amino acids. V dropped 2 bases and J dropped 5; count of bases not matched to a gene: 4. The CDR3 nucleotides read TGCGCCAGCAGCTTTACAGGGGGCAGGACTGAAGCTTTCTTT. Translating it yields CASSFTGGRTEAFF.

This sequence joins TRBV7-2 and TRBJ2-3, with 9 nucleotides matching TRBD1. The CDR3 runs 14 residues. Trimming at V came to 5 bases and at J to 3 bases, leaving 3 bases not matched to a gene. Per germline, CDR1 SGHTA and CDR2 FQGNSA. CDR3 residues: CASSPDRGTDTQYF. CDR3 nucleotide sequence: TGTGCCAGCAGCCCGGACAGGGGAACAGATACGCAGTATTTT.

The CDR3 DNA is TGTGCCAGCAGTTATGGGGACAGGGGGAACACTGAAGCTTTCTTT. Residues: CASSYGDRGNTEAFF. This sequence joins TRBV6-5 and TRBJ1-1; TRBD1 matches at 10 bases. CDR3 length equals 15 residues. The junction had 2 bases not matched to a gene; V was cut back by 3 bases and J by 1 base. CDR1 and CDR2 from the germline V gene are MNHEY and SVGAGI.

This rearrangement joins TRBV5-1 to TRBJ2-5; maybe TRBD2 (5 bases). This CDR3 is built from 13 residues. The germline gives CDR1 SGHRS, CDR2 YFSETQ. With 4 bases removed from V and 1 base from J, the gap between germline ends came to 8 bases. CDR3: CASSQTSQETQYF. CDR3 DNA: TGCGCCAGCAGCCAAACTAGCCAAGAGACCCAGTACTTC.

The CDR3: CASSLIGERGGYTF. For the CDR3, the DNA is TGTGCCAGCAGCCTGATAGGGGAAAGGGGCGGCTACACCTTC. The chain has TRBV3-1 (or the pseudogene TRBV3-2) and TRBJ1-2, with TRBD1 as a possible D gene (5 bases). Trimming took off 4 bases at V and 8 bases at J, with 17 bases between the two ends. The CDR3 has 14 amino acids. Germline loops: CDR1 LGHDT, CDR2 YNNKEL (reference sequence).

This clone has only one observation. The V gene is TRBV5-1, the J gene TRBJ2-7; TRBD1 is a possible D gene (6 bases). With 1 base removed from V and 4 bases from J, the gap between germline ends came to 15 bases. The CDR3 totals 15 residues. CDR1 is SGHRS, CDR2 YFSETQ, per germline. Here the CDR3 reads CASSLPGTHSYEQYF. Here the CDR3 DNA reads TGCGCCAGCAGCTTGCCGGGGACACACTCTTACGAGCAGTACTTC.

The genes are TRBV5-1 and TRBJ2-7, with 7 bases aligning to TRBD1. The J segment lost 6 bases and the V segment lost 4 bases, leaving 4 bases of the junction unmatched. This CDR3 has 12 residues. In germline, CDR1 is SGHRS, CDR2 YFSETQ. The CDR3 bases are TGCGCCAGCAGCCGGGACAGAGGCGAGCAGTACTTC. This translates into CASSRDRGEQYF.

V is TRBV7-6 and J is TRBJ1-3; no firm D call. The CDR3 has 16 amino acids. V dropped 5 bases and J dropped 0 bases, with 14 bases sitting between them. Germline-derived CDR1 and CDR2 are SGHVS and FNYEAQ. CDR3 coding DNA: TGTGCCAGCAGCGAGAATATGCGACACTCTGGAAACACCATATATTTT. Its translation: CASSENMRHSGNTIYF.

The chain couples TRBV30 to TRBJ1-1; D possibly corresponds to TRBD1 (5 bases). CDR3 length equals 13 residues. V lost 2 bases to trimming and J lost 4 bases, with 11 bases between them. Germline CDR1 GTSNPN, CDR2 SVGIG (reference sequence). The CDR3: CAWSTGGGTEAFF. CDR3 sequence (DNA): TGTGCCTGGAGTACGGGGGGGGGCACTGAAGCTTTCTTT.

This chain connects TRBV7-2 to TRBJ2-1; D perhaps matches TRBD1 (6 bases). The CDR3 runs to 15 residues. Per the germline V gene, CDR1 is SGHTA and CDR2 is FQGNSA. Trimming stripped 2 bases from V and 10 bases from J, with 18 bases between. For the CDR3, the DNA is TGTGCCAGCAGCTTACCAGGGGACACCCCCGTGGAGCAGTTCTTC. Amino acid sequence: CASSLPGDTPVEQFF.

CDR3 in DNA: TGTGCCAGCAGTGAAGTAAGGGGGCGCCAAGAGACCCAGTACTTC. It translates to CASSEVRGRQETQYF. The V call is TRBV6-1, the J call TRBJ2-5, with 7 nucleotides matching TRBD1. With 1 base clipped from V and 1 base from J, the junction kept 3 bases outside the gene matches. Germline V gene sequence: CDR1 MNHNS, CDR2 SASEGT. The CDR3 has 15 amino acids.

This clone was observed a single time. This chain joins TRBV29-1 and TRBJ2-2; D is perhaps TRBD1 (5 bases). Germline values: CDR1 SQVTM, CDR2 ANQGSEA. V lost 5 bases and J lost 1, with 11 bases in between. The CDR3 totals 14 residues. Here the CDR3 reads CSVNHDRNTGELFF. The CDR3 nucleotides read TGCAGCGTTAACCACGACAGGAACACCGGGGAGCTGTTTTTT.

This chain links TRBV6-6 with TRBJ1-1, with TRBD1 as a possible D gene (6 bases). The CDR3 spans 12 residues. V was pared by 0 bases and J by 11 bases, with 10 bases between. CDR1 and CDR2 (germline): MNHNY, SVGAGI (reference sequence). Written as DNA, the CDR3 is TGTGCCAGCAGTTACTCGAACAGGGATGCTTTCTTT. This sequence encodes CASSYSNRDAFF.

Only a few counts were recorded for this clone. The rearrangement links TRBV5-1 to TRBJ1-4; the D is unclear. The V end lost 1 base, the J end lost 5 bases, and 12 bases lay between the germline ends. CDR3 length equals 15 residues. Germline-derived CDR1 and CDR2 are SGHRS and YFSETQ. CDR3 nucleotides: TGCGCCAGCAGCTTGAGTGGCAGAAAAAATGAAAAACTGTTTTTT. This translates into CASSLSGRKNEKLFF.

This chain joins TRBV6-5 and TRBJ1-2; 7 nucleotides align to TRBD1. Per the germline V gene, CDR1 is MNHEY and CDR2 is SVGAGI. There are 11 residues in the CDR3. CDR3 bases: TGTGAAATGGGACAGATCTATGGCTACACCTTC. Translated, it gives CEMGQIYGYTF.

The genes are TRBV19 and TRBJ2-2; 7 bases align to TRBD1. Germline V gene sequence: CDR1 LNHDA, CDR2 SQIVND (reference sequence). This CDR3 has 15 amino acids. V shed 3 bases, J shed 5 bases, and the junction held 6 bases outside the gene matches. The CDR3 region is CASSITGTVTGELFF. DNA for the CDR3: TGTGCCAGTAGTATTACCGGGACAGTTACCGGGGAGCTGTTTTTT.

The V gene is TRBV7-2, the J gene TRBJ1-5, with D unresolved. This CDR3 has 14 residues. Germline CDR1 is SGHTA and CDR2 is FQGNSA. Trimming cost V 1 base and J 2 bases, with 6 bases left between them. This chain's CDR3 is CASSLGVGNQPQHF. In DNA, the CDR3 is TGTGCCAGCAGCTTAGGCGTGGGCAATCAGCCCCAGCATTTT.

This sequence joins TRBV4-1 and TRBJ1-4; D perhaps matches TRBD1 (6 bases). The V gene's germline CDR1 is MGHRA and CDR2 YSYEKL. The CDR3 sequence is 19 residues long. Trimming took off 0 bases at V and 0 bases at J, with 17 bases between the two ends. In DNA, the CDR3 is TGCGCCAGCAGCCAAGATCTTCCCCTAAACAGGGCAACTAATGAAAAACTGTTTTTT. Encoded protein: CASSQDLPLNRATNEKLFF.

V and J are TRBV9 and TRBJ2-1, with 8 bases matching TRBD2. J lost 1 base, V lost 4 bases, and 7 bases had no gene match. Germline V lookup: CDR1 SGDLS, CDR2 YYNGEE. This CDR3 comprises 16 residues. CDR3 in amino acids: CASSPSGGGSYNEQFF. DNA of the CDR3: TGTGCCAGCAGCCCTAGCGGCGGGGGGTCCTACAATGAGCAGTTCTTC.

This clone was found once. The chain employs TRBV7-2 and TRBJ1-2, with a weak D call TRBD1 (5 bases). Trimming took 1 base from V and 0 from J, leaving 18 bases between them. Germline lookup yields CDR1 SGHTA and CDR2 FQGNSA. This CDR3 spans 18 amino acids. The CDR3 DNA reads as TGTGCCAGCAGCTTAGGCCCCCCCGCCGCAGGGACTAACTATGGCTACACCTTC. It specifies CASSLGPPAAGTNYGYTF.

The V gene is TRBV19, the J gene TRBJ2-7, with unresolved D. This CDR3 has 13 residues. V lost 4 bases, J lost 6 bases, and 13 bases lay in between. Germline V gene sequence: CDR1 LNHDA, CDR2 SQIVND (reference sequence). The CDR3 nucleotides read TGTGCCAGTAGTAGACACATACAGACCGAGCAGTACTTC. It specifies CASSRHIQTEQYF. The whole variable domain, filled in from reference TRBV19 and TRBJ2-7, reads DGGITQSPKYLFRKEGQNVTLSCEQNLNHDAMYWYRQDPGQGLRLIYYSQIVNDFQKGDIAEGYSVSREKKESFPLTVTSAQKNPTAFYLCASSRHIQTEQYFGPGTRLTVT.